This T cell receptor (beta chain) was found in a study of human T cells and chemical hapten exposure. Per the germline V gene, CDR1 is SQVTM and CDR2 is ANQGSEA. The CDR3 length is 14 residues. V was pared by 3 bases and J by 1 base, with 5 bases of the junction left unmatched. This clonotype has ten or more counts. Its antigen is unidentified. Documented time point: patch test 1, 2 weeks after DPC sensitization. Specified treatment: therapeutic diphenylcyclopropenone sensitization with weekly scalp DPC. Each CDR3 protein is one row after TCRdb ran MiXCR on the RACE reads. The table lists about 380,000 distinct CDR3 sequences, more than 4.5% of them singletons. Regarding the study as a whole: Expanded TCRs produced significantly more large CDR3 similarity clusters than controls did. Donors had alopecia, so their immune response may differ from healthy people's.

Here the sequenced sample was whole blood, taken in connection with sensitization to the hapten diphenylcyclopropenone (DPC). The sequence was obtained from a woman between 50 and 59 years old with alopecia areata. Some clones in this sample may be carry-over from other donors' samples. The chain is built from TRBV29-1 and TRBJ2-5, with 7 bases identical to TRBD1. The CDR3 reads CSVDPGTVQETQYF. In DNA form, the CDR3 reads TGCAGCGTTGATCCCGGGACAGTCCAAGAGACCCAGTACTTC. Together with reference TRBV29-1 and TRBJ2-5, the CDR3 gives the full variable domain: SAVISQKPSRDICQRGTSLTIQCQVDSQVTMMFWYRQQPGQSLTLIATANQGSEATYESGFVIDKFPISRPNLTFSTLTVSNMSPEDSSIYLCSVDPGTVQETQYFGPGTRLLVL.